Here is one T cell receptor (beta chain) with its context. Its antigen is not known. These data originate in a study of cytomegalovirus exposure and HLA in healthy donors. General study results and limits: Associated with HLA alleles at 0.05 false discovery rate in a later analysis were 16,951 TCR beta sequences.

V lost 3 bases and J lost 2; bases outside the gene matches: 10. This CDR3 is 17 amino acids long. Germline CDR1 MDHEN, CDR2 SYDVKM. The PCR contained 60 Vbeta and 13 Jbeta primers. Data came from immunoSEQ multiplex PCR; TCRdb stores just in-frame clones and leaves some out. Among about 200,000 clones, around 77% were seen once, and the ten largest hold 1.5% to 2%. Specimen: PBMCs. The rearrangement links TRBV28 to TRBJ1-5; 7 positions match TRBD1. This TCR came from a man younger than 40 in good health and CMV-seronegative. The CDR3 is CASSFMRGQEGNQPQHF. CDR3 in DNA: TGTGCCAGCAGTTTTATGAGGGGGCAGGAGGGCAATCAGCCCCAGCATTTT.